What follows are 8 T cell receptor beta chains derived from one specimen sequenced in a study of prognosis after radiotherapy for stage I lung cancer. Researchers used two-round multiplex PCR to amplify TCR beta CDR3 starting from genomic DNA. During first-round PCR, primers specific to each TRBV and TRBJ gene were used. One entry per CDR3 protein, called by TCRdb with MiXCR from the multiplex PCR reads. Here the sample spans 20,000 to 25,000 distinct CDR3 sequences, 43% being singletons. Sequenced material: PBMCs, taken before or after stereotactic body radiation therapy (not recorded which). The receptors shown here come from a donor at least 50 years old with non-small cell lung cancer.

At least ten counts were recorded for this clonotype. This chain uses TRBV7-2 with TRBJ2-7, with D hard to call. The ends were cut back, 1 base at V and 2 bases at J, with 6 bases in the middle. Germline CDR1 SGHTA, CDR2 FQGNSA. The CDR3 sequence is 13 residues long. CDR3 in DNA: TGTGCCAGCAGCTTAGGAGACACCTACGAGCAGTACTTC. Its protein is CASSLGDTYEQYF.

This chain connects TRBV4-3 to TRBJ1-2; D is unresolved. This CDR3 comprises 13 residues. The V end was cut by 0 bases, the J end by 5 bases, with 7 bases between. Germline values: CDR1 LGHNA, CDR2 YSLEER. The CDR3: CASSQDRLYGYTF. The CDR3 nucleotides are TGCGCCAGCAGCCAAGACCGCCTATATGGCTACACCTTC.

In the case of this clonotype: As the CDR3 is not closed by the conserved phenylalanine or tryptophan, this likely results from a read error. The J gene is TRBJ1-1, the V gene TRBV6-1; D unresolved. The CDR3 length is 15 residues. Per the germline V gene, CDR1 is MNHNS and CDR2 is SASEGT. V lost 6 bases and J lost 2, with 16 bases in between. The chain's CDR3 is CASRRIRLSNTEAFL. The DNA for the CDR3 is TGTGCCAGCAGGAGAATCAGACTATCCAACACTGAAGCTTTCCTT.

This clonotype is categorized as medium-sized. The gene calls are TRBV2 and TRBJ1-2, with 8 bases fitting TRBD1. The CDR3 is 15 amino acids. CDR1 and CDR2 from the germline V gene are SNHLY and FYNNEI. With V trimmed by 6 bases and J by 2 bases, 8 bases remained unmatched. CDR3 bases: TGTGCCAGCAGCGGACAGGGCCTGGGGAACTATGGCTACACCTTC. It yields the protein CASSGQGLGNYGYTF.

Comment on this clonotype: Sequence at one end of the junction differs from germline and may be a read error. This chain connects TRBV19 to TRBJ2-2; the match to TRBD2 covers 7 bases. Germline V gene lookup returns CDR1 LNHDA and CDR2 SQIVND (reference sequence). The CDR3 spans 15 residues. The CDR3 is CASTLGGGVTVELFF. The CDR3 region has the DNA TGTGCCAGTACCCTTGGGGGGGGAGTCACCGTGGAGCTGTTTTTT.

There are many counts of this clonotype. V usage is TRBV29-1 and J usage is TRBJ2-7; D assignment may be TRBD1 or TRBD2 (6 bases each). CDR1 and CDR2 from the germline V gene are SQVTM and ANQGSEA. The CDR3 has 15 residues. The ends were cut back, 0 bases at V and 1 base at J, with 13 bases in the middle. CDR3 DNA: TGCAGCGTTGAAGATGGTGTAGGGGGGTCCTACGAGCAGTACTTC. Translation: CSVEDGVGGSYEQYF.

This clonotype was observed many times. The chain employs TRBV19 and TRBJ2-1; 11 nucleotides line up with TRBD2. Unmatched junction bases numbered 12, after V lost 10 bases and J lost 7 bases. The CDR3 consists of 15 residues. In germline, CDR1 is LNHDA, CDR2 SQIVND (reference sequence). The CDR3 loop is CATLDSGGAGNEQFF. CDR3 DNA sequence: TGTGCCACACTAGATAGCGGGGGGGCGGGAAATGAGCAGTTCTTC. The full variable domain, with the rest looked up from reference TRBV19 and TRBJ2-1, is DGGITQSPKYLFRKEGQNVTLSCEQNLNHDAMYWYRQDPGQGLRLIYYSQIVNDFQKGDIAEGYSVSREKKESFPLTVTSAQKNPTAFYLCATLDSGGAGNEQFFGPGTRLTVL.

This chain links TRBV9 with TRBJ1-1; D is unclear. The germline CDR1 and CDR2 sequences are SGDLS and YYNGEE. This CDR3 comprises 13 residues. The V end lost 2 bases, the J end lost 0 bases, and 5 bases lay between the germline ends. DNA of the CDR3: TGTGCCAGCAGCGTTCGCGTGAACACTGAAGCTTTCTTT. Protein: CASSVRVNTEAFF.